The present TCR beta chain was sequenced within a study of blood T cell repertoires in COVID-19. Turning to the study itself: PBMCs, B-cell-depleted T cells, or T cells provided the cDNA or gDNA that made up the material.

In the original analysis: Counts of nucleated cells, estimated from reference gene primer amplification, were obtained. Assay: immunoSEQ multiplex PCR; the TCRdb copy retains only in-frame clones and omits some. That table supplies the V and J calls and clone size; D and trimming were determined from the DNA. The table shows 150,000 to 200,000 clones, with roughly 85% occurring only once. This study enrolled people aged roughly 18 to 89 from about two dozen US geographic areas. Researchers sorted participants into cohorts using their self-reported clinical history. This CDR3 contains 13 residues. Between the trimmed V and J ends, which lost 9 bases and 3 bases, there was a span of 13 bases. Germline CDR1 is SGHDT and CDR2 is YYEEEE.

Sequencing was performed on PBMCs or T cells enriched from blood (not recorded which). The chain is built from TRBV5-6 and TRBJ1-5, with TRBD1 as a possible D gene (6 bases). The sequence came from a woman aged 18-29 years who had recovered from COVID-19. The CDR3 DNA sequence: TGTGCCAAAGGACAGTTTCCCAATCAGCCCCAGCATTTT. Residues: CAKGQFPNQPQHF.